This T cell receptor beta chain comes out of a study of cytomegalovirus exposure and HLA in healthy donors. Overall study results and limits: Sequencing probably produced one cluster of sequence variants that were highly shared. Earlier analysis found most TCR beta V segments productive about 90% or about 30% of the time. It was confirmed in vitro that three of the CMV-associated chains were specific for CMV antigens. V segments that were indistinguishable, TRBV6-2 and TRBV6-3 among them, were omitted from analysis.

The primer mix had 60 Vbeta and 13 Jbeta primers. Produced via immunoSEQ multiplex PCR; TCRdb's table is partial and in-frame only. The sample shows under 150,000 clones, approximately 86% of them seen only once. Comment on this clone: As yet, its antigen is unknown.

The CDR3 length is 16 residues. The germline gives CDR1 ENHRY, CDR2 SYGVKD. Losses at the gene ends were 0 bases for V and 5 bases for J; bases not matched to a gene: 7. The sample taken for sequencing was PBMCs. The sequence came from a boy younger than 18 in good health and CMV-seronegative. The genes are TRBV10-3 and TRBJ1-5; 7 nucleotides match TRBD1. CDR3 protein: CAISESPTGQDQPQHF. CDR3 DNA sequence: TGTGCCATCAGTGAGTCTCCGACAGGGCAGGATCAGCCCCAGCATTTT.